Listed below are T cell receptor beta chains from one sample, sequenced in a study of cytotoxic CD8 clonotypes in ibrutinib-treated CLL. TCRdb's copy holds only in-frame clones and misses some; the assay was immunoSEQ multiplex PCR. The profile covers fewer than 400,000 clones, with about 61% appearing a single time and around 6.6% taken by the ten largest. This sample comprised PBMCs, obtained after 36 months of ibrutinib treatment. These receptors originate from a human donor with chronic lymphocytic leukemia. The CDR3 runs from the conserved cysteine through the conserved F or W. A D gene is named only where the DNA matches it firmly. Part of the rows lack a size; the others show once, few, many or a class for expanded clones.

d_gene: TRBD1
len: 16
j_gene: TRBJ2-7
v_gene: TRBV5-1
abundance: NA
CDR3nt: TGCGCCAGCAGCTTGGTCACCGGGACAGGGTCCTACGAGCAGTACTTC
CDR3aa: CASSLVTGTGSYEQYF

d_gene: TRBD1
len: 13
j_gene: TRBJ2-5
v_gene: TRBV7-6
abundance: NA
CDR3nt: TGTGCCAGCAGCTTCACAGGGGCTGAGACCCAGTACTTC
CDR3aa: CASSFTGAETQYF

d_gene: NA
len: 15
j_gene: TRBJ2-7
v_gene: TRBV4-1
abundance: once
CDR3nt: TGCGCCAGCAGCCAAGATCCTCGCGGGCACTACGAGCAGTACTTC
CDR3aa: CASSQDPRGHYEQYF

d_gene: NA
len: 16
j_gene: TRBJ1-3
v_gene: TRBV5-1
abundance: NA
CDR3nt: TGCGCCAGCAGCTTGACAGGGATGGAATCTGGAAACACCATATATTTT
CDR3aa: CASSLTGMESGNTIYF

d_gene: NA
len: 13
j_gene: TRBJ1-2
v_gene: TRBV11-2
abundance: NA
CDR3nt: TGTGCCAGCAGCCCGGGCCCGTCCTATGGCTACACCTTC
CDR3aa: CASSPGPSYGYTF

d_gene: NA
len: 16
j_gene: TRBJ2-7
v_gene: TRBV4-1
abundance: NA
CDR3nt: TGCGCCAGCAGCCCTTCTAAAGGAGGGTTGTCCTACGAGCAGTACTTC
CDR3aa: CASSPSKGGLSYEQYF

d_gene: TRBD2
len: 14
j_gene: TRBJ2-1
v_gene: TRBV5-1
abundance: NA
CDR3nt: TGCGCCAGCAGCTTGGGACTAGCGGCCAATGAGCAGTTCTTC
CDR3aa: CASSLGLAANEQFF

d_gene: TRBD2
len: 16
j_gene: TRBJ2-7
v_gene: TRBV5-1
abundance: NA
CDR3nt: TGCGCCAGCAGCTTGGGAAGGACTAGCGGCTACTACGAGCAGTACTTC
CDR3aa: CASSLGRTSGYYEQYF

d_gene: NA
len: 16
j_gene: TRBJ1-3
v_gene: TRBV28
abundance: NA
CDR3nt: TGTGCCAGCAGTCCCACCCCAGCGGGGAGGAGCAACACCATATATTTT
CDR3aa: CASSPTPAGRSNTIYF

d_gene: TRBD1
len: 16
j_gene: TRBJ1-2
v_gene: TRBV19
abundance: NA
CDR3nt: TGTGCCAGTAGTATAGGCGGACAGGGGGCGAACTATGGCTACACCTTC
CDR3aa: CASSIGGQGANYGYTF

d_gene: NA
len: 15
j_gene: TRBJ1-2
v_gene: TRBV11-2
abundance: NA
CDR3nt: TGTGCCAGCAGCTTAGCCCACAGGACTGGCTATGGCTACACCTTC
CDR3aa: CASSLAHRTGYGYTF

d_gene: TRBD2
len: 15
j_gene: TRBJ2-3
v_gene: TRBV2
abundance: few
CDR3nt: TGTGCCAGCAGTAGGACTAGCGGGAGCACAGATACGCAGTATTTT
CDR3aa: CASSRTSGSTDTQYF

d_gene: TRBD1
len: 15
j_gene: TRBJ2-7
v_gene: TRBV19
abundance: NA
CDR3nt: TGTGCCAGTAGTTCTACAGGGGGCGGGACCTACGAGCAGTACTTC
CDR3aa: CASSSTGGGTYEQYF

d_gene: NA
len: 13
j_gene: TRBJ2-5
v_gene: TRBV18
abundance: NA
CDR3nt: TGTGCCAGCTCACCAGTGGGGGCGAGGCCCCAGTACTTC
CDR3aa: CASSPVGARPQYF

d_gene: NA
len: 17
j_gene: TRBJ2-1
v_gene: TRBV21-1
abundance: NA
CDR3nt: TGTGCCAGCGAGCTTACCTTGTACTGGACGGGATACAATGAGCAGTTCTTC
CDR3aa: CASELTLYWTGYNEQFF

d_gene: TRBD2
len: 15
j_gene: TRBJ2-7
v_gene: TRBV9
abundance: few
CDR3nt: TGTGCCAGCAGCGTAACTAGCGGGCCTACCTACGAGCAGTACTTC
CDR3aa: CASSVTSGPTYEQYF

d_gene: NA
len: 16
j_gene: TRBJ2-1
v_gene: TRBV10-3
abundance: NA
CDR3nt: TGTGCCATCAGTGAGTCGGGACACAGCTCCTACAATGAGCAGTTCTTC
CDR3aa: CAISESGHSSYNEQFF

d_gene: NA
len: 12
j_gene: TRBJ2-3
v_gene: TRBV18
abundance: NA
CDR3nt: TGTGCCAGCTCACCAGGGAGGGATACGCAGTATTTT
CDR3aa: CASSPGRDTQYF

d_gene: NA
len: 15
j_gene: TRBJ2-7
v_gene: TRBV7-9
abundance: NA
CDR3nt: TGTGCCAGCAGCCCCTACGATGGGCAGGGCTACGAGCAGTACTTC
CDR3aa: CASSPYDGQGYEQYF

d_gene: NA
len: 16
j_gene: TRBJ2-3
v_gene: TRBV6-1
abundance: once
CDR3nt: TGTGCCAGCAGTGAAACTCTGGGCGGGTCGGGGGTTACGCAGTATTTT
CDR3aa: CASSETLGGSGVTQYF

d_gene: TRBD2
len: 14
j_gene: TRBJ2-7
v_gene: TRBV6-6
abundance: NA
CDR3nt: TGTGCCAGCAGGCCCGGGACTAGCGTCCACGAGCAGTACTTC
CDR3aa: CASRPGTSVHEQYF

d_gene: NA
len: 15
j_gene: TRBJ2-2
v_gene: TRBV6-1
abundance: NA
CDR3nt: TGTGCCAGCAGTGCGGCAGGGGTGAAAACCGGGGAGCTGTTTTTT
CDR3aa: CASSAAGVKTGELFF

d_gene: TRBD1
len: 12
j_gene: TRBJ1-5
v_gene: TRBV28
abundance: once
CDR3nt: TGTGCCACCGGGGGACAGAATCAGCCCCAGCATTTT
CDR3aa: CATGGQNQPQHF

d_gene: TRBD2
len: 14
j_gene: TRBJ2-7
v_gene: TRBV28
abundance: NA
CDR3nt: TGTGCCAGCTGCACCGGGACTAGCTCCTACGAGCAGTACTTC
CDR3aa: CASCTGTSSYEQYF

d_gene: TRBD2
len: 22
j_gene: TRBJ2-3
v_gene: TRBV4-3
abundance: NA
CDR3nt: TGCGCCAGCAGCCAAGTCTCGCCCGGGACTAGCGGGAGTCGGGTGATTTTGGGTACGCAGTATTTT
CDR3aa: CASSQVSPGTSGSRVILGTQYF

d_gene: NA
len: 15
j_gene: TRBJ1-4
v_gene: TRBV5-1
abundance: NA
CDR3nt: TGCGCCAGCAGCGAAACAGGGATTCTTAATGAAAAACTGTTTTTT
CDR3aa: CASSETGILNEKLFF

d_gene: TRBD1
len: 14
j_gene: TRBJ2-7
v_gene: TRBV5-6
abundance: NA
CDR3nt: TGTGCCAGCAGCTACCGGGACAGGGGCCGCGAGCAGTACTTC
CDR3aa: CASSYRDRGREQYF

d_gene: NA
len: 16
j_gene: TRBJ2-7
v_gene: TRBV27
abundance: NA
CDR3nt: TGTGCCAGCAGTCCCCGCCAGCCCCTCGGCGCCTACGAGCAGTACTTC
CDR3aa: CASSPRQPLGAYEQYF

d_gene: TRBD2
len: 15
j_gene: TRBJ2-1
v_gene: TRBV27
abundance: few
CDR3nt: TGTGCCAGCAGTTTATTCCCCGGGAGGGCCATTGAGCAGTTCTTC
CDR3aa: CASSLFPGRAIEQFF

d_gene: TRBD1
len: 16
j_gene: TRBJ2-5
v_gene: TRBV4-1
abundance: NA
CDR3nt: TGCGCCAGCAGCCAAGGACAGGGTCGGGGACAAGAGACCCAGTACTTC
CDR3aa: CASSQGQGRGQETQYF

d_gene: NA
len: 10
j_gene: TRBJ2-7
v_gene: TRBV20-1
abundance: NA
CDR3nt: TGCAGTGCCCTTGTCGACGAGCAGTACTTC
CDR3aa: CSALVDEQYF

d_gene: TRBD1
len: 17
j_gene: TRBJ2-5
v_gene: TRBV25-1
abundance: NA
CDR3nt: TGTGCCAGCAGTGAATTAGGGGGCGTAAAACACTCGGAGACCCAGTACTTC
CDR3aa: CASSELGGVKHSETQYF

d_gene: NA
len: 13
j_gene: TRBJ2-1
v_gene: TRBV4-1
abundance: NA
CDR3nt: TGCGCCAGCAGCCAAGACAGCCAAAATGAGCAGTTCTTC
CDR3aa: CASSQDSQNEQFF

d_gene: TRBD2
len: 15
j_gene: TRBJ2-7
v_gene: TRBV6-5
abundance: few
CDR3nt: TGTGCCAGCAGTTACTCAGGGACTAGCGGCTACGAGCAGTACTTC
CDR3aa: CASSYSGTSGYEQYF

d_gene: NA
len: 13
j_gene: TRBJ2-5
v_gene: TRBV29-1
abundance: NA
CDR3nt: TGCAGCGTAATCACAGGGATCCAAGAGACCCAGTACTTC
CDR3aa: CSVITGIQETQYF

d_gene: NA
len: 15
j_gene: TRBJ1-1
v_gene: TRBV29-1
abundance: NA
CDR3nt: TGCAGCGTGGTACCCACGGGGTCCCTGAACACTGAAGCTTTCTTT
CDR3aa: CSVVPTGSLNTEAFF

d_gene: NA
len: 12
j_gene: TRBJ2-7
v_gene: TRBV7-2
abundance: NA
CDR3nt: TGTGCCAGCAGCAAAAACCCCTACGAGCAGTACTTC
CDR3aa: CASSKNPYEQYF

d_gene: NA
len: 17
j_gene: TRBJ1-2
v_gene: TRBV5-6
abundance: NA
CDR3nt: TGTGCCAGCAGCTTGACTATTAGGTCGGTTGAAGGCTATGGCTACACCTTC
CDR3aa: CASSLTIRSVEGYGYTF

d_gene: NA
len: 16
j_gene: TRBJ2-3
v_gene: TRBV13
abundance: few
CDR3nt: TGTGCCAGCAGCTTAGTGGGAGGGGGGGGCACAGATACGCAGTATTTT
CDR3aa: CASSLVGGGGTDTQYF

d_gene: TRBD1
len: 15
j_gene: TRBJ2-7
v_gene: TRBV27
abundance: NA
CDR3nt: TGTGCCAGCAGTTTTTCCAGGGGGCGCACCTACGAGCAGTACTTC
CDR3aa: CASSFSRGRTYEQYF

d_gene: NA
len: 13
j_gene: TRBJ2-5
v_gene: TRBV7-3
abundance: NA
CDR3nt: TGTGCCAGCAGCTTGGTCCGCCAAGAGACCCAGTACTTC
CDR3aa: CASSLVRQETQYF

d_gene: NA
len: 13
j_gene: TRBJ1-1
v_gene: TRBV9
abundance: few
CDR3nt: TGTGCCAGCAGCGTAGAACAGGGCACTGAAGCTTTCTTT
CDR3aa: CASSVEQGTEAFF

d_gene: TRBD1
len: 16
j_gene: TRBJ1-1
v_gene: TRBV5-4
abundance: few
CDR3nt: TGTGCCAGCAGCCCGGCCCGACAGGGGGTGAACACTGAAGCTTTCTTT
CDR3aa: CASSPARQGVNTEAFF

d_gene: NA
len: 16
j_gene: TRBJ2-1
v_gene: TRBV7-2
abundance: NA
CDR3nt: TGTGCCAGCAGCTTAGTATCCCCCCCCACACACAATGAGCAGTTCTTC
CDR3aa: CASSLVSPPTHNEQFF

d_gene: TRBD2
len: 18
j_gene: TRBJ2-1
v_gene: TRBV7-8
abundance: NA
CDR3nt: TGTGCCAGCAGCTTACCTCCCCGTGAGACTAGCGTCTACAATGAGCAGTTCTTC
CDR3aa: CASSLPPRETSVYNEQFF

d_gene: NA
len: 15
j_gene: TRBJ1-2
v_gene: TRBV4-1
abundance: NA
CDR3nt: TGCGCCAGCAGCCAAGAATCGACGGTTGGCTATGGCTACACCTTC
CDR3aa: CASSQESTVGYGYTF

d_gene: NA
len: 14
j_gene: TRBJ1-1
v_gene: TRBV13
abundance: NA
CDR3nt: TGTGCCAGCAGCTTAGAGGCAGGAAGCACTGAAGCTTTCTTT
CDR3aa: CASSLEAGSTEAFF

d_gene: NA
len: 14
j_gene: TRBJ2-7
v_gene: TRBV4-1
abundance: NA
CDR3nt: TGCGCCAGCAGCCCTCGTAGGGGTACCTACGAGCAGTACTTC
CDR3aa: CASSPRRGTYEQYF

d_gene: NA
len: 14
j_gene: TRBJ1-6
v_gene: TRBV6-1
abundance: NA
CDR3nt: TGTGCCAGCAGTTTCCGGGCTCAAAATTCACCCCTCCACTTT
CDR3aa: CASSFRAQNSPLHF

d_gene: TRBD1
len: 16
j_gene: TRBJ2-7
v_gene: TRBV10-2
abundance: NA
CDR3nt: TGCGCCAGCAGTGAGCTGAACAGGGGCCCTCCCTACGAGCAGTACTTC
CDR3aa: CASSELNRGPPYEQYF

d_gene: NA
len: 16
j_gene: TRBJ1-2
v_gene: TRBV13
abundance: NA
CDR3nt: TGTGCCAGCAGCTTAGGCCGGGACCACCTGGACTATGGCTACACCTTC
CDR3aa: CASSLGRDHLDYGYTF

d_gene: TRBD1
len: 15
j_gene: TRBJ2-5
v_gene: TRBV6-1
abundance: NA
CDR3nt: TGTGCCAGCAAGAGGGGGCAGCCTAGTGGGGAGACCCAGTACTTC
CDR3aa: CASKRGQPSGETQYF

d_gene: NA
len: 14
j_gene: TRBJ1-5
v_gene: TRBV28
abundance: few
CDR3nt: TGTGCCAGCAGTTTGGTGGGAGGGCATCAGCCCCAGCATTTT
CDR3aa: CASSLVGGHQPQHF

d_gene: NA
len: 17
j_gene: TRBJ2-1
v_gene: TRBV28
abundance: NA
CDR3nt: TGTGCCAGCAGCCCCCCTACGCGGTTCAGCTCCTACAATGAGCAGTTCTTC
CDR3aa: CASSPPTRFSSYNEQFF

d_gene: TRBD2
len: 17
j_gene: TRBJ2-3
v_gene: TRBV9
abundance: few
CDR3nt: TGTGCCAGCAGCCAGGGACTAGCGGGGACTAGCACAGATACGCAGTATTTT
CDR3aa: CASSQGLAGTSTDTQYF

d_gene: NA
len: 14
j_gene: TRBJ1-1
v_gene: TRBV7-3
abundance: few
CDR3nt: TGTGCCAGCCTAAAGGGACAATCGAACACTGAAGCTTTCTTT
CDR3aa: CASLKGQSNTEAFF

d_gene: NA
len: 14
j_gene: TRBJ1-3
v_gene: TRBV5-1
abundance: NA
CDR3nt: TGCGCCAGCACCCCGGGGAGGACTGGAAACACCATATATTTT
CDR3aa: CASTPGRTGNTIYF

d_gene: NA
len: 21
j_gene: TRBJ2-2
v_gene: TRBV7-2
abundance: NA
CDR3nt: TGTGCCAGCAGCTTAGCTGTCTCGGACCCATACTTCGGAAGGTACACCGGGGAGCTGTTTTTT
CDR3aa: CASSLAVSDPYFGRYTGELFF

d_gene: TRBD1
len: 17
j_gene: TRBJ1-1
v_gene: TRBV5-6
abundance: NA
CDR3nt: TGTGCCAGCAGCTTGGAAAGGGCGGGACAGGGGAACACTGAAGCTTTCTTT
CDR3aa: CASSLERAGQGNTEAFF